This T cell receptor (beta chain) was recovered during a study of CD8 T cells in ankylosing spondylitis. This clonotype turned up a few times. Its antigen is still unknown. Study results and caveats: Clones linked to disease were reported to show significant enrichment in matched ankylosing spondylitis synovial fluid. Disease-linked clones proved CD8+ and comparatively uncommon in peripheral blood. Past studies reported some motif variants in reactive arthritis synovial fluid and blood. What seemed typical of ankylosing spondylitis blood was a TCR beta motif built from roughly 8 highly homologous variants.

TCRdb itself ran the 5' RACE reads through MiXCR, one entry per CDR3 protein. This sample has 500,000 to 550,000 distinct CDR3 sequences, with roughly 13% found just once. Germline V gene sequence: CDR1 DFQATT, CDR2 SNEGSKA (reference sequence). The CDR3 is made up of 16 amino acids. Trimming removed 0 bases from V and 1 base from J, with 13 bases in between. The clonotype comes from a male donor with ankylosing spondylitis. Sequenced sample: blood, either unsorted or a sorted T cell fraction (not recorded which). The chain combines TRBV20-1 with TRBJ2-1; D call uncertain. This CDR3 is CSARDPLLGSYNEQFF. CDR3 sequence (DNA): TGCAGTGCTAGAGATCCCCTCTTGGGGTCCTACAATGAGCAGTTCTTC.